Listed here are 18 T cell receptor beta chains from one sample, sequenced in a study of cytomegalovirus exposure and HLA in healthy donors. TCRdb's copy holds only in-frame clones and misses some; the assay was immunoSEQ multiplex PCR. The top ten hold about 0.89% of the sample, which has about 160,000 clones, roughly 95% seen once. The specimen was PBMCs. The receptors come from a woman younger than 35 in good health and CMV-seronegative.

V usage is TRBV2 and J usage is TRBJ2-1, with TRBD1 matching over 11 bases. The CDR3 covers 15 residues. Germline CDR1 is SNHLY and CDR2 is FYNNEI. The ends lost 7 bases at V and 6 bases at J; junction bases unmatched: 8. Here the CDR3 reads CASTPGQGALNEQFF. The DNA of the CDR3 is TGTGCCAGCACCCCAGGACAGGGGGCGCTCAATGAGCAGTTCTTC. The full variable domain, completed using reference TRBV2 and TRBJ2-1, is EPEVTQTPSHQVTQMGQEVILRCVPISNHLYFYWYRQILGQKVEFLVSFYNNEISEKSEIFDDQFSVERPDGSNFTLKIRSTKLEDSAMYFCASTPGQGALNEQFFGPGTRLTVL.

This clone was detected once. Other DNA sequences of this sample code for an identical CDR3. The rearrangement joins TRBV5-1 to TRBJ1-2; a weak D match, TRBD1 (5 bases). This CDR3 is 14 amino acids long. The V gene's germline CDR1 is SGHRS and CDR2 YFSETQ. Trimming pared 0 bases from V and 4 bases from J, leaving 10 bases between. The CDR3 DNA is TGCGCCAGCAGCTTGGCCGGGGGGAGCTATGGCTACACCTTC. It codes for CASSLAGGSYGYTF.

The chain has TRBV6-4 and TRBJ2-2; unclear D gene. V was pared by 8 bases and J by 0 bases, with 10 bases between. The CDR3 extends over 14 amino acids. Germline V lookup: CDR1 MRHNA, CDR2 SNTAGT. The CDR3 loop reads CASSTKANTGELFF. In DNA form, the CDR3 reads TGTGCCAGCTCGACAAAGGCGAACACCGGGGAGCTGTTTTTT.

The chain links TRBV7-8 to TRBJ2-1; the D is unclear. This CDR3 is 14 amino acids long. Germline assignment: CDR1 SGHVS and CDR2 FQNEAQ. V was trimmed by 5 bases and J by 0 bases, leaving 8 bases between them. This CDR3 is CASSPITSYNEQFF. Written as DNA, the CDR3 is TGTGCCAGCAGCCCTATAACCTCCTACAATGAGCAGTTCTTC.

This chain links TRBV5-1 with TRBJ1-1; 7 bases are shared with TRBD1. From germline, CDR1 is SGHRS and CDR2 YFSETQ. The CDR3 sequence is 16 residues long. Losses at the gene ends were 4 bases for V and 0 bases for J; bases not matched to a gene: 9. The CDR3 reads CASSHRGTEMNTEAFF. Written as DNA, the CDR3 is TGCGCCAGCAGCCACCGCGGGACAGAGATGAACACTGAAGCTTTCTTT. The full variable domain, with the rest looked up from reference TRBV5-1 and TRBJ1-1, is KAGVTQTPRYLIKTRGQQVTLSCSPISGHRSVSWYQQTPGQGLQFLFEYFSETQRNKGNFPGRFSGRQFSNSRSEMNVSTLELGDSALYLCASSHRGTEMNTEAFFGQGTRLTVV.

V and J are TRBV28 and TRBJ1-2; 8 bases match TRBD1. The germline V gene has CDR1 MDHEN and CDR2 SYDVKM. This CDR3 has 15 amino acids. V lost 7 bases to trimming and J lost 7 bases; unmatched junction nucleotides: 14. The CDR3 DNA follows: TGTGCCAGCACCGAGGAGGCCAGGGGGCATCGTGGCTACACCTTC. Amino acid sequence: CASTEEARGHRGYTF.

The V and J genes are TRBV6-1 and TRBJ2-7; 11 bases agree with TRBD1. The CDR3 runs 15 residues. J gave up 6 bases and V 7 bases, and 11 bases lay outside the gene matches. Germline CDR1 and CDR2: MNHNS and SASEGT. As DNA, the CDR3 is TGTGCCAGCACCCTGTCGGGGACAGGGGGAGGCGAGCAGTACTTC. Translating it yields CASTLSGTGGGEQYF.

J is TRBJ2-3 and V is TRBV5-4; 7 nucleotides agree with TRBD1. The CDR3 covers 14 residues. V shed 4 bases, J shed 4 bases, and the junction held 6 bases outside the gene matches. In germline, CDR1 is SGHNT, CDR2 YYREEE (reference sequence). The CDR3 loop is CASSPRQGPDTQYF. The CDR3 DNA reads as TGTGCCAGCAGCCCTAGACAGGGTCCAGATACGCAGTATTTT.

The chain employs TRBV13 and TRBJ1-5; 8 bases line up with TRBD1. Per the germline V gene, CDR1 is PRHDT and CDR2 is FYEKMQ (reference sequence). The CDR3 has 14 residues. V shed 3 bases, J shed 3 bases, and the junction held 1 base outside the gene matches. This chain's CDR3 is CASSFRGPNQPQHF. The CDR3 DNA reads TGTGCCAGCAGCTTCAGGGGGCCCAATCAGCCCCAGCATTTT.

CDR3 in DNA: TGTGCCAGCAGTTTAGACAGGGGGATCACTGAAGCTTTCTTT. Its translation is CASSLDRGITEAFF. The chain couples TRBV6-5 to TRBJ1-1; TRBD1 agrees at 9 bases. The CDR3 consists of 14 residues. J gave up 4 bases and V 4 bases, and 4 bases lay outside the gene matches. The V gene's germline CDR1 is MNHEY and CDR2 SVGAGI.

V is TRBV19 and J is TRBJ2-3, with 12 positions matching TRBD2. Looked up from germline, CDR1 is LNHDA and CDR2 is SQIVND (reference sequence). The length of the CDR3 is 16 residues. The trim removed 5 bases at V and 4 bases at J, leaving 7 bases unmatched. The DNA of the CDR3 is TGTGCCAGTAGTGAGCCTAGCGGGGGGGCAGCAGATACGCAGTATTTT. Encoded protein: CASSEPSGGAADTQYF.

CDR3 in amino acids: CASRLAHTASEGTEAFF. As DNA, the CDR3 is TGTGCAAGTCGCTTAGCGCACACAGCCTCCGAGGGCACTGAAGCTTTCTTT. This chain connects TRBV12-2 to TRBJ1-1. TRBV12-2 has pseudogene status. This CDR3 is built from 17 residues.

V gene TRBV18 combines with J gene TRBJ2-2; D perhaps matches TRBD2 (5 bases). CDR1 and CDR2 (germline): KGHSH, LQKENI. V was pared by 6 bases and J by 6 bases, with 20 bases between. The CDR3 length is 16 residues. This chain's CDR3 is CASSLRVDSRPGELFF. CDR3 coding DNA: TGTGCCAGCTCCCTGAGGGTGGATTCCAGACCCGGGGAGCTGTTTTTT.

This clone is medium-sized by share. This chain links TRBV4-1 with TRBJ1-6; TRBD1 is a possible D gene (6 bases). V lost 4 bases and J 8 bases, leaving 12 bases between the germline ends. This CDR3 has 14 residues. Germline CDR1 reads MGHRA; CDR2 reads YSYEKL. The CDR3 DNA follows: TGCGCCAGCAGCCCGAGGACAGAGTATTCACCCCTCCACTTT. Translating gives CASSPRTEYSPLHF.

V and J are TRBV6-5 and TRBJ1-5; possible D gene TRBD1, 5 bases. This CDR3 is built from 14 residues. V was pared by 2 bases and J by 5 bases, with 10 bases between. The germline gives CDR1 MNHEY, CDR2 SVGAGI. CDR3 protein: CASSYGSTDQPQHF. CDR3 sequence (DNA): TGTGCCAGCAGTTACGGGTCGACAGATCAGCCCCAGCATTTT.

This chain connects TRBV6-1 to TRBJ1-5; a possible D gene is TRBD1 (5 bases). Trimming cost V 1 base and J 4 bases, with 8 bases left between them. The CDR3 totals 14 residues. Germline assignment: CDR1 MNHNS and CDR2 SASEGT. Here the CDR3 reads CASSEGTHNQPQHF. CDR3 sequence (DNA): TGTGCCAGCAGTGAAGGGACACATAATCAGCCCCAGCATTTT.

V and J are TRBV6-5 and TRBJ2-7; 7 bases match TRBD1. The germline CDR1 and CDR2 sequences are MNHEY and SVGAGI. With V trimmed by 5 bases and J by 5 bases, 9 bases remained unmatched. The CDR3 is 14 residues long. This CDR3 reads CASSIGTALDEQYF. In nucleotides, the CDR3 is TGTGCCAGCAGTATCGGGACAGCCTTGGACGAGCAGTACTTC.

The rearrangement links TRBV12-5 to TRBJ2-7; no firm D call. Per germline, CDR1 LGHNT and CDR2 FRNRAP. Deletions cut 5 bases from V and 1 base from J, with 9 bases between. The CDR3 has 13 amino acids. Here the CDR3 DNA reads TGTGCTAGTGGTAGAGGCAGTTCCTACGAGCAGTACTTC. It specifies CASGRGSSYEQYF. Supplemented by reference TRBV12-5 and TRBJ2-7, the full variable domain reads DARVTQTPRHKVTEMGQEVTMRCQPILGHNTVFWYRQTMMQGLELLAYFRNRAPLDDSGMPKDRFSAEMPDATLATLKIQPSEPRDSAVYFCASGRGSSYEQYFGPGTRLTVT.